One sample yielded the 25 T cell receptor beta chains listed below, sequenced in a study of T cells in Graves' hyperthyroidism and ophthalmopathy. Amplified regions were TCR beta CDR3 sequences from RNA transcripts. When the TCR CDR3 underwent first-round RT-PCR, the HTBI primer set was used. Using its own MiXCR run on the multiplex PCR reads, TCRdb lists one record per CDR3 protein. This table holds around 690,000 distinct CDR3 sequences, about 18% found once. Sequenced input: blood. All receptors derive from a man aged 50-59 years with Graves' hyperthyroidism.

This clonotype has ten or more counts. The CDR3 DNA reads as TGTGCCTGGATGGCAGGGGTATCACCCCTCCACTTT. This sequence encodes CAWMAGVSPLHF. The genes are TRBV30 and TRBJ1-6; the D gene is possibly TRBD1 (6 bases). This CDR3 comprises 12 residues. V was pared by 4 bases and J by 10 bases, with 11 bases between. Germline values: CDR1 GTSNPN, CDR2 SVGIG (reference sequence).

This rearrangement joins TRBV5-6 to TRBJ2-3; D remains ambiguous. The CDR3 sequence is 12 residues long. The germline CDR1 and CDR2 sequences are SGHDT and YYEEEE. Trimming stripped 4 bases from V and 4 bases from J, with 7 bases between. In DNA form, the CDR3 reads TGTGCCAGCAGCGCTTGGGCAGATACGCAGTATTTT. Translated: CASSAWADTQYF.

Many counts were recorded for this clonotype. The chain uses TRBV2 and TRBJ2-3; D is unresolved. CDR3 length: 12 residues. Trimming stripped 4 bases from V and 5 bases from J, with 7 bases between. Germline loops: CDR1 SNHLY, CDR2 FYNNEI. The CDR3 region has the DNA TGTGCCAGCAGTGTATTCAGAGATACGCAGTATTTT. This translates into CASSVFRDTQYF.

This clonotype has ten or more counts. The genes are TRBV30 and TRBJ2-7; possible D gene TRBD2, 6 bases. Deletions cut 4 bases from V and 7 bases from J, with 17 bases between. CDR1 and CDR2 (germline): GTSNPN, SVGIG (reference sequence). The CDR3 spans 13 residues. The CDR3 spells CAWMGGSYFEQYF. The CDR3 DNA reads TGTGCCTGGATGGGAGGTTCCTACTTTGAGCAGTACTTC.

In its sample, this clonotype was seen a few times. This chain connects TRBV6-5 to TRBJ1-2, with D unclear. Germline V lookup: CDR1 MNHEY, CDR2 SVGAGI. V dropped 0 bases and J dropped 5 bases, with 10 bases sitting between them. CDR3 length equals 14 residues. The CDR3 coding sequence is TGTGCCAGCAGTTACTCGAACAGATATTATGGCTACACCTTC. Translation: CASSYSNRYYGYTF.

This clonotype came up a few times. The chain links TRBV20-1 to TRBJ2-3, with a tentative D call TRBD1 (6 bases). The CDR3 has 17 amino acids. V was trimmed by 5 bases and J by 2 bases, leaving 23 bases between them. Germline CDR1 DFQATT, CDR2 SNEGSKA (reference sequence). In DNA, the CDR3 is TGCAGTGCTTTAGACCCGAAACAGGGCTCGTCCACAGATACGCAGTATTTT. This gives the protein CSALDPKQGSSTDTQYF.

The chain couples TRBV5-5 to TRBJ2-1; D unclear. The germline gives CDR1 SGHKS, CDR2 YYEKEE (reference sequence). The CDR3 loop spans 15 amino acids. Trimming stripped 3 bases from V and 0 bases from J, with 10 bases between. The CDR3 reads CASSSETSSYNEQFF. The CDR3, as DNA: TGTGCCAGCAGCTCAGAGACGAGCTCCTACAATGAGCAGTTCTTC.

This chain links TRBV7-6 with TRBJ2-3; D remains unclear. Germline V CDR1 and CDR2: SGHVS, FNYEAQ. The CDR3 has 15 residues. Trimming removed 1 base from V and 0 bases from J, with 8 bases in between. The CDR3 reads CASSLGAPSTDTQYF. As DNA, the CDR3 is TGTGCCAGCAGCTTAGGGGCCCCTAGCACAGATACGCAGTATTTT.

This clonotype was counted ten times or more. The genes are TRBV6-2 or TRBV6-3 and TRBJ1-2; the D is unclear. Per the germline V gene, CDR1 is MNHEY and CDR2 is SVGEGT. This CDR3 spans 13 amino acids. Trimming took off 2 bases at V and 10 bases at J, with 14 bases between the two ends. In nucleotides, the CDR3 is TGTGCCAGCAGTTACGGGGAACTTAGATCCTACACCTTC. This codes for CASSYGELRSYTF.

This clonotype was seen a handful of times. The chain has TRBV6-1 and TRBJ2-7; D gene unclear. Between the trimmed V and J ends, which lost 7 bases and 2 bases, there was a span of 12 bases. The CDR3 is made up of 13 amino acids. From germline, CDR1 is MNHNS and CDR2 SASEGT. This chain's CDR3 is CASTQEKTYEQYF. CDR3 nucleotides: TGTGCCAGCACCCAGGAGAAGACCTACGAGCAGTACTTC.

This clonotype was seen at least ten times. CDR3 sequence (DNA): TGTGCCAGCAGTCCCGGGACAGTCCGTACTCGAAACACCATATATTTT. Residues: CASSPGTVRTRNTIYF. The rearrangement links TRBV6-1 to TRBJ1-3; 7 bases map to TRBD1. CDR1 is MNHNS, CDR2 SASEGT, per germline. The V gene end was trimmed by 5 bases and the J gene end by 5 bases; junction bases not matched to a gene: 12. This CDR3 is built from 16 residues.

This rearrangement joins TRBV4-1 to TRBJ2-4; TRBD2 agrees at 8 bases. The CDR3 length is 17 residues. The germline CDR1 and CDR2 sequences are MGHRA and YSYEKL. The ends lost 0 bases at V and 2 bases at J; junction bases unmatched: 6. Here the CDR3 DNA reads TGCGCCAGCAGCCAAGATTCGAGCGGGAGATCCAAAAACATTCAGTACTTC. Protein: CASSQDSSGRSKNIQYF.

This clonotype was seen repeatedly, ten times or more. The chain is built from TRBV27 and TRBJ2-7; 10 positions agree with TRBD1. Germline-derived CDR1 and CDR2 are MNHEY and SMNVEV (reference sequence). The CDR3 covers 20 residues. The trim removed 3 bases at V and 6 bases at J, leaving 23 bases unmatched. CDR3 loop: CASSFSPGQGYPAARSEQYF. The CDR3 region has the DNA TGTGCCAGCAGTTTTTCCCCGGGACAGGGGTACCCGGCCGCTAGGAGCGAGCAGTACTTC.

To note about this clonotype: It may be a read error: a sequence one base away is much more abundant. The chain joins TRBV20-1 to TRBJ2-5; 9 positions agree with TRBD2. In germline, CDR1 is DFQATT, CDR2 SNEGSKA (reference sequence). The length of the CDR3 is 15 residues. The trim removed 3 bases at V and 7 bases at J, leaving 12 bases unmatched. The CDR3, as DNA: TGCAGTGCTAGGAGGGTAGCGGGAGCTTATGTGACCCAGTACTTC. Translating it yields CSARRVAGAYVTQYF.

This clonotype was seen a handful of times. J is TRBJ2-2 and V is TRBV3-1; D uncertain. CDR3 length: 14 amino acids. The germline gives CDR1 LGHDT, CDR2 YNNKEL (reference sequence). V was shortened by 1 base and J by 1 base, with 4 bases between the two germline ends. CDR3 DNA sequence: TGTGCCAGCAGCCAAGCCCAGAACACCGGGGAGCTGTTTTTT. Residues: CASSQAQNTGELFF.

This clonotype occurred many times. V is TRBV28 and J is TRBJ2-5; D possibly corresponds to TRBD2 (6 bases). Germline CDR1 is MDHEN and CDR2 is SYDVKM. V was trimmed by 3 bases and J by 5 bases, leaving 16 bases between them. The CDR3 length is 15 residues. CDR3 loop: CASSFGGLSLETQYF. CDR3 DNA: TGTGCCAGCAGTTTCGGGGGACTGTCCTTGGAGACCCAGTACTTC.

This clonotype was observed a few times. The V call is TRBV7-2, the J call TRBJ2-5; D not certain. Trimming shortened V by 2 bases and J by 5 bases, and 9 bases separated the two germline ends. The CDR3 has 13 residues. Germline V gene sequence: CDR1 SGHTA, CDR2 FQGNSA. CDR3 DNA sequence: TGTGCCAGCAGCTTATGGCCCGGGGAGACCCAGTACTTC. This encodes CASSLWPGETQYF.

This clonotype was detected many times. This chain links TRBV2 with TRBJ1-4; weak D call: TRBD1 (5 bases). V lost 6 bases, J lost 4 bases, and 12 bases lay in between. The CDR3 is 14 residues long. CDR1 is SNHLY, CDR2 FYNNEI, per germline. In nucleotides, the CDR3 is TGTGCCAGCAGGGGGACGGTTCTTAATGAAAAACTGTTTTTT. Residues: CASRGTVLNEKLFF.

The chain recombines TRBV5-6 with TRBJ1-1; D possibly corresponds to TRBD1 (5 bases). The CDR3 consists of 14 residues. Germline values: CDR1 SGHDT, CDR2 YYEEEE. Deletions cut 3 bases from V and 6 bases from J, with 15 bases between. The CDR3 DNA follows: TGTGCCAGCAGCTACGGGGCCTGGGGACCTGAAGCTTTCTTT. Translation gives CASSYGAWGPEAFF.

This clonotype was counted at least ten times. CDR3 coding DNA: TGTGCCAGCAGTTTATTACAGGGGGGTGGGGCCAACGTCCTGACTTTC. Translated: CASSLLQGGGANVLTF. The gene calls are TRBV28 and TRBJ2-6; 8 bases line up with TRBD1. Germline V gives CDR1 MDHEN, CDR2 SYDVKM. Losses at the gene ends were 1 base for V and 3 bases for J; bases not matched to a gene: 2. This CDR3 is 16 amino acids long.

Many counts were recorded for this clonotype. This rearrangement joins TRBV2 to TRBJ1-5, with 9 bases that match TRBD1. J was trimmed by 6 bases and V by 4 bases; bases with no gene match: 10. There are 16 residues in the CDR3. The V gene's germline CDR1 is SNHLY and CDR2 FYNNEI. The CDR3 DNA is TGTGCCAGCAGTGGGGGCATACAGGGACAGGGTCAGCCCCAGCATTTT. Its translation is CASSGGIQGQGQPQHF. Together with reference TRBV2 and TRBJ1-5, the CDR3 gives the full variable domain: EPEVTQTPSHQVTQMGQEVILRCVPISNHLYFYWYRQILGQKVEFLVSFYNNEISEKSEIFDDQFSVERPDGSNFTLKIRSTKLEDSAMYFCASSGGIQGQGQPQHFGDGTRLSIL.

In DNA form, the CDR3 reads TGTGCCAGCAGCCGTGACCTAGTAGGACGACCTAATGAAAAACTGTTTTTT. Encoded protein: CASSRDLVGRPNEKLFF. V gene TRBV6-1 combines with J gene TRBJ1-4; D gene uncertain. This CDR3 region has 17 residues. The V gene's germline CDR1 is MNHNS and CDR2 SASEGT. The V and J ends lost 6 bases and 3 bases respectively, with 20 bases between them.

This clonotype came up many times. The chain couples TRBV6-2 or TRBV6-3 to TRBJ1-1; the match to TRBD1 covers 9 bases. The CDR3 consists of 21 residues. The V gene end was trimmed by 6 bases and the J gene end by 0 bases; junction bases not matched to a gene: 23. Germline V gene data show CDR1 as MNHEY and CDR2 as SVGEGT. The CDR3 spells CASSPQSQTGTGRPMNTEAFF. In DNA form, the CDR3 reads TGTGCCAGCAGCCCACAAAGTCAAACCGGGACAGGGAGACCTATGAACACTGAAGCTTTCTTT.

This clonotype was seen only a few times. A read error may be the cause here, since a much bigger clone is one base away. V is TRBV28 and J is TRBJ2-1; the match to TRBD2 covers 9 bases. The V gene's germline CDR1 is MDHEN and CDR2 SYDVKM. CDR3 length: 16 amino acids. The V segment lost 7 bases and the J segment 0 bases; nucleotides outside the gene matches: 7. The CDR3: CASNSRLAASYNEQFF. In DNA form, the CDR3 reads TGTGCCAGCAATTCTCGACTAGCGGCCTCCTACAATGAGCAGTTCTTC.

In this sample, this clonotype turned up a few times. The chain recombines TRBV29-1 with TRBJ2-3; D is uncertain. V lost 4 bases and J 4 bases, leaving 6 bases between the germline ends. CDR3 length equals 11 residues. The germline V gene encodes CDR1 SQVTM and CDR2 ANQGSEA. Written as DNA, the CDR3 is TGCAGCGTTGCCCCCGCAGATACGCAGTATTTT. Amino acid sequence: CSVAPADTQYF.